This TCR beta chain comes out of a study of Graves' ophthalmopathy and Graves' hyperthyroidism. On the study more broadly: Before any treatment, peripheral blood was taken at the initial diagnosis. Study outcomes and limitations: Blood also carried most expanded thyroid clonotypes exceeding 0.001 frequency.

Germline V gene lookup returns CDR1 SGHAT and CDR2 FQNNGV. The CDR3 length is 13 residues. V trimming: 1 base; J trimming: 8 bases; junction bases outside the gene matches: 4. This clonotype was observed at least ten times. The target antigen is unknown. The TCR beta CDR3 regions underwent amplification from RNA transcripts. RT-PCR with HTBI primers came first, then second-round multiplex PCR. TCRdb independently ran MiXCR on the multiplex PCR reads; one entry per CDR3 protein. The profile shows about 210,000 distinct CDR3 sequences, roughly 27% of them singletons. Sequenced material: peripheral blood. The receptor was isolated from a man aged 45-65 years with Graves' ophthalmopathy. The chain has TRBV11-2 and TRBJ1-1; 7 bases match TRBD1. The CDR3 is CASSLVGGSEAFF. CDR3 bases: TGTGCCAGCAGCTTAGTAGGGGGCTCGGAAGCTTTCTTT.